These 24 T cell receptor beta chains came from one sample sequenced in a study of metastatic and nonmetastatic thyroid tumors. Patients were all untreated before their thyroid surgery. TCRdb reprocessed the PCR reads via MiXCR. The data hold 84,000 or so clones, with roughly 8.6% observed a single time. The source material was blood. The receptors stem from a female donor with papillary thyroid cancer or a benign thyroid nodule (not recorded which). Some clones in this sample may be carry-over from other donors' samples.

This clone was recorded at least ten times. With a much larger clone just one base away, this may be a read error. Other DNA sequences in this sample translate to the same CDR3. V and J are TRBV6-1 and TRBJ2-7, with 8 bases identical to TRBD1. Germline V gives CDR1 MNHNS, CDR2 SASEGT. The CDR3 runs 18 residues. The ends lost 3 bases at V and 0 bases at J; junction bases unmatched: 13. The CDR3 nucleotides are TGTGCCAGCAGTGAGGCACGGGCAGGGGGCGTGAGCTCCTACGAGCAGTACTTC. It translates to CASSEARAGGVSSYEQYF.

This clone was counted at least ten times. This sequence joins TRBV12-3 or TRBV12-4 and TRBJ2-7; D is tentatively TRBD1 or TRBD2 (6 bases each). CDR3 size: 13 residues. V gave up 6 bases and J gave up 4 bases, with 13 bases separating them. DNA of the CDR3: TGTGCCAGCAGGGAGGGGGGCCAGTACGAGCAGTACTTC. This translates into CASREGGQYEQYF.

This clone was picked up many times. This sequence joins TRBV20-1 and TRBJ2-3; 7 bases fit TRBD1. Germline values: CDR1 DFQATT, CDR2 SNEGSKA (reference sequence). This CDR3 spans 12 amino acids. After removal of 6 bases from V and 1 base from J, the junction contained 1 base not matched to a gene. CDR3 DNA sequence: TGCAGTGCCCAGGGGGGCACAGATACGCAGTATTTT. Protein product: CSAQGGTDTQYF.

In this sample, this clone turned up many times. This chain connects TRBV4-2 to TRBJ2-2, with TRBD2 matching over 10 bases. This CDR3 region has 17 residues. The V and J ends lost 0 bases and 6 bases, in that order; junction bases with no gene match: 7. Germline V gene sequence: CDR1 LGHNA, CDR2 YNFKEQ. CDR3 region: CASSQEVGLAIAGELFF. CDR3 sequence (DNA): TGTGCCAGCAGCCAAGAAGTGGGACTAGCGATAGCCGGGGAGCTGTTTTTT.

This clone was observed at least ten times. This chain connects TRBV6-5 to TRBJ2-2; D unresolved. Germline lookup yields CDR1 MNHEY and CDR2 SVGAGI. V gave up 0 bases and J gave up 6 bases, with 8 bases separating them. The CDR3 spans 14 residues. In nucleotides, the CDR3 is TGTGCCAGCAGTTACTCGGGTTTCCCCGGGGAGCTGTTTTTT. Its translation: CASSYSGFPGELFF.

This clone was counted ten times or more. The same CDR3 can be traced to other DNA sequences in this sample. The chain is built from TRBV12-3 or TRBV12-4 and TRBJ2-4, with 11 bases fitting TRBD2. Trimming took 5 bases from V and 8 from J; bases not matched to a gene: 20. This CDR3 spans 19 amino acids. CDR3 in DNA: TGTGCCAGCAGTCCCAAGCTAGGGCTAGCGGGGGGCTTGTCGGACATTCAGTACTTC. Translating gives CASSPKLGLAGGLSDIQYF.

The table lists this clone with a few counts. The V and J genes are TRBV12-3 or TRBV12-4 and TRBJ1-1; 7 nucleotides agree with TRBD1. This CDR3 has 14 amino acids. After removal of 3 bases from V and 6 bases from J, the junction contained 7 bases not matched to a gene. Here the CDR3 DNA reads TGTGCCAGCAGTTTTAACAGGGGTTCTTCTGAAGCTTTCTTT. Its protein is CASSFNRGSSEAFF.

This clone was recorded many times. The chain carries TRBV12-5 and TRBJ2-7, with 7 bases matching TRBD2. The V gene end was trimmed by 7 bases and the J gene end by 6 bases; junction bases not matched to a gene: 6. Germline loops: CDR1 LGHNT, CDR2 FRNRAP. CDR3 size: 12 residues. The CDR3 is CASAWEGSEQYF. CDR3 sequence (DNA): TGTGCTAGTGCCTGGGAGGGCTCCGAGCAGTACTTC.

This clone is a singleton in its sample. The rearrangement joins TRBV30 to TRBJ2-1; D call uncertain. Trimming cost V 2 bases and J 12 bases, with 11 bases left between them. CDR1 and CDR2 (germline): GTSNPN, SVGIG (reference sequence). The CDR3 consists of 11 residues. CDR3 coding DNA: TGTGCCTGGAGTACGGACCTGTCGCAGTTCTTC. As protein: CAWSTDLSQFF.

This clone was seen ten or more times. This chain uses TRBV20-1 with TRBJ1-5, with 8 bases that match TRBD1. The ends lost 3 bases at V and 6 bases at J; junction bases unmatched: 7. CDR3 length equals 14 residues. Germline V gene lookup returns CDR1 DFQATT and CDR2 SNEGSKA (reference sequence). CDR3 nucleotide sequence: TGCAGTGCTAGGGCAGGGGGCAGGAGTCAGCCCCAGCATTTT. It translates to CSARAGGRSQPQHF.

The table lists this clone with many counts. J is TRBJ1-5 and V is TRBV4-1; a possible D gene is TRBD1 (6 bases). The length of the CDR3 is 16 residues. Per the germline V gene, CDR1 is MGHRA and CDR2 is YSYEKL. Trimming removed 1 base at V and 3 bases at J, with 13 bases between. DNA of the CDR3: TGCGCCAGCAGCCAAGGAGTGTCAGGGGACAATCAGCCCCAGCATTTT. As protein: CASSQGVSGDNQPQHF.

This clone was recorded many times. V and J are TRBV27 and TRBJ1-6; no clear D. Looked up from germline, CDR1 is MNHEY and CDR2 is SMNVEV (reference sequence). V shed 4 bases and J shed 7 bases, with 5 bases lying between them. This CDR3 is built from 12 residues. CDR3 amino acids: CASSSENSPLHF. The CDR3 nucleotides read TGTGCCAGCAGTTCAGAGAATTCACCCCTCCACTTT.

At least ten counts were recorded for this clone. CDR3 DNA: TGTGCCAGCAGCTTCTTTCAGGGGGCAAGACAGCCCCAGCATTTT. It specifies CASSFFQGARQPQHF. J is TRBJ1-5 and V is TRBV2, with 8 bases lining up with TRBD1. The CDR3 loop spans 15 amino acids. From germline, CDR1 is SNHLY and CDR2 FYNNEI. V was pared by 6 bases and J by 7 bases, with 11 bases of the junction left unmatched.

This clone was recorded many times. Within the sample, other DNA sequences also encode this same CDR3. The chain uses TRBV9 and TRBJ2-3; 11 bases align to TRBD1. The length of the CDR3 is 16 residues. The ends lost 4 bases at V and 4 bases at J; junction bases unmatched: 8. Germline V gene lookup returns CDR1 SGDLS and CDR2 YYNGEE. CDR3 sequence (DNA): TGTGCCAGCAGCACCGGACAGGGGGCGGAGGCAGATACGCAGTATTTT. Its translation: CASSTGQGAEADTQYF.

This clone was recorded many times. This rearrangement joins TRBV18 to TRBJ2-7; 10 bases map to TRBD1. With 5 bases clipped from V and 4 bases from J, the junction kept 8 bases outside the gene matches. The germline gives CDR1 KGHSH, CDR2 LQKENI. CDR3 length: 15 residues. The CDR3 DNA reads TGTGCCAGCTCATCCCGGGACAGGGGAGGTTACGAGCAGTACTTC. Translating gives CASSSRDRGGYEQYF.

Many counts were recorded for this clone. This chain links TRBV11-2 with TRBJ2-1; D is ambiguous. Trimming took 1 base from V and 7 from J, leaving 2 bases between them. Germline CDR1 reads SGHAT; CDR2 reads FQNNGV. The CDR3 is 11 amino acids. The CDR3 DNA follows: TGTGCCAGCAGCTTAGGAAATGAGCAGTTCTTC. Translated: CASSLGNEQFF.

Details on this clone: A clone one base away is much larger, so this may be a read error. The rearrangement links TRBV15 to TRBJ1-1, with 7 bases matching TRBD1. The CDR3 extends over 16 amino acids. The germline CDR1 and CDR2 sequences are LNHNV and YYDKDF (reference sequence). Trimming removed 7 bases from V and 3 bases from J; junction bases left unmatched: 14. CDR3 sequence: CATNPSGQSFYTEAFF. CDR3 sequence (DNA): TGTGCCACCAATCCTTCGGGACAGAGTTTCTACACTGAAGCTTTCTTT.

This clone was detected ten times or more. This chain connects TRBV19 to TRBJ2-1; 8 nucleotides match TRBD2. V dropped 8 bases and J dropped 6; count of bases not matched to a gene: 9. The CDR3 length is 14 residues. CDR1 is LNHDA, CDR2 SQIVND, per germline (reference sequence). CDR3 in amino acids: CASYGREGINEQFF. CDR3 sequence (DNA): TGTGCCAGTTACGGACGGGAGGGTATCAATGAGCAGTTCTTC. The full variable domain, in which reference TRBV19 and TRBJ2-1 provide the parts outside the CDR3, is DGGITQSPKYLFRKEGQNVTLSCEQNLNHDAMYWYRQDPGQGLRLIYYSQIVNDFQKGDIAEGYSVSREKKESFPLTVTSAQKNPTAFYLCASYGREGINEQFFGPGTRLTVL.

This clone has a count of ten or more. V usage is TRBV6-4 and J usage is TRBJ2-3, with 10 bases matching TRBD1. Germline assignment: CDR1 MRHNA and CDR2 SNTAGT. V shed 0 bases, J shed 4 bases, and the junction held 1 base outside the gene matches. The CDR3 covers 15 residues. CDR3 region: CASSDSTGGADTQYF. Here the CDR3 DNA reads TGTGCCAGCAGTGACTCGACAGGGGGCGCAGATACGCAGTATTTT.

This clone was found many times. The chain is built from TRBV5-8 and TRBJ2-2; D possibly corresponds to TRBD1 (6 bases). The V and J ends lost 6 bases and 1 base respectively, with 13 bases between them. Germline V CDR1 and CDR2: SGHTS, YDEGEE. The CDR3 runs to 15 residues. CDR3 sequence (DNA): TGTGCCAGCAACCCAGGGGTAAAGAACACCGGGGAGCTGTTTTTT. It specifies CASNPGVKNTGELFF.

Turning to this clone: A much larger clone is a single base away; this may be a read error. The CDR3 protein is CSSRAASAQETQYF. The CDR3 nucleotides are TGCAGTTCTAGAGCGGCCAGCGCCCAAGAGACCCAGTACTTC. This chain joins TRBV20-1 and TRBJ2-5; D is possibly TRBD2 (5 bases). Germline CDR1 DFQATT, CDR2 SNEGSKA (reference sequence). This CDR3 is 14 amino acids long.

This clone was picked up a small number of times. The chain uses TRBV20-1 and TRBJ2-7; 9 nucleotides line up with TRBD1. CDR3 length: 15 amino acids. Germline V gene data show CDR1 as DFQATT and CDR2 as SNEGSKA (reference sequence). V dropped 5 bases and J dropped 1; count of bases not matched to a gene: 9. CDR3 nucleotide sequence: TGCAGTGCTTCCCCCTCCGGGACAGGGTCCTACGAGCAGTACTTC. Protein product: CSASPSGTGSYEQYF.

This clone has ten or more counts. The chain is built from TRBV3-1 and TRBJ1-4, with TRBD1 as a possible D gene (5 bases). The V gene's germline CDR1 is LGHDT and CDR2 YNNKEL (reference sequence). V was shortened by 1 base and J by 6 bases, with 18 bases between the two germline ends. This CDR3 is built from 17 residues. The CDR3: CASSQGWLGEKDEKLFF. The CDR3 bases are TGTGCCAGCAGCCAAGGTTGGTTGGGGGAAAAGGATGAAAAACTGTTTTTT.

This clone has a handful of counts. The chain is built from TRBV7-3 and TRBJ2-7; 7 nucleotides line up with TRBD2. The germline V gene encodes CDR1 SGHTA and CDR2 FQGTGA. J gave up 1 base and V 0 bases, and 3 bases lay outside the gene matches. The CDR3 contains 15 residues. DNA of the CDR3: TGTGCCAGCAGCTTAACAGCGGGGACTTCCTACGAGCAGTACTTC. Translation gives CASSLTAGTSYEQYF.